A single sample is the source of the 30 T cell receptor beta chains below, sequenced in a study of T cells in Graves' hyperthyroidism and ophthalmopathy. What was amplified from RNA transcripts were TCR beta CDR3 regions. With the HTBI primer set, the TCR CDR3 went through a first round of RT-PCR. TCRdb analysed the multiplex PCR reads with MiXCR anew, one entry per CDR3 protein. Of hundreds of thousands of distinct CDR3 sequences in the sample, around 20% are singletons; the top ten hold 30% to 40%. The sequenced material came from blood. The source of these receptors is a man between 25 and 39 years old with Graves' ophthalmopathy.

There are many counts of this clonotype. The chain recombines TRBV11-2 with TRBJ2-1; D unresolved. The CDR3 covers 15 residues. Trimming took off 5 bases at V and 3 bases at J, with 14 bases between the two ends. Germline CDR1 and CDR2: SGHAT and FQNNGV. The CDR3 DNA reads TGTGCCAGCAGCCTACGGGTCCCCCTCTACAATGAGCAGTTCTTC. It specifies CASSLRVPLYNEQFF.

This clonotype was seen repeatedly, ten times or more. DNA for the CDR3: TGTGCCAGCAGTTTAAAGACAAAGTACCCCTACGAGCAGTACTTC. This codes for CASSLKTKYPYEQYF. The chain has TRBV28 and TRBJ2-7; D gene unclear. CDR3 size: 15 residues. Germline V lookup: CDR1 MDHEN, CDR2 SYDVKM. V lost 2 bases, J lost 2 bases, and 13 bases lay in between.

This chain links TRBV12-5 with TRBJ2-3; no firm D call. Looked up from germline, CDR1 is LGHNT and CDR2 is FRNRAP. CDR3 length equals 15 residues. V lost 3 bases to trimming and J lost 2 bases, with 12 bases between them. CDR3 region: CASGLGKQLTDTQYF. The CDR3 region has the DNA TGTGCTAGTGGTTTAGGGAAGCAGCTCACAGATACGCAGTATTTT.

This rearrangement joins TRBV7-9 to TRBJ1-2, with 9 bases that match TRBD1. The V gene's germline CDR1 is SEHNR and CDR2 FQNEAQ (reference sequence). This CDR3 is 14 amino acids long. Trimming removed 4 bases from V and 5 bases from J; junction bases left unmatched: 5. The CDR3 here is CASSYPTGGYGYTF. The DNA for the CDR3 is TGTGCCAGCAGCTACCCGACAGGGGGATATGGCTACACCTTC.

The CDR3 loop is CASSLGPGGYTDTQYF. In DNA form, the CDR3 reads TGTGCCAGCAGCTTGGGTCCAGGGGGCTACACAGATACGCAGTATTTT. The chain couples TRBV5-6 to TRBJ2-3, with 8 bases aligning to TRBD1. Trimming cost V 0 bases and J 2 bases; bases outside gene matches: 5. The CDR3 sequence is 16 residues long. The germline gives CDR1 SGHDT, CDR2 YYEEEE.

This sequence joins TRBV6-5 and TRBJ1-1; D remains unclear. Trimming pared 1 base from V and 12 bases from J, leaving 21 bases between. The germline V gene has CDR1 MNHEY and CDR2 SVGAGI. The CDR3 is 15 residues long. The CDR3 region has the DNA TGTGCCAGCAGTTACTTGTTGAGCCAGTTTCGTAACCCTTTCTTT. This translates into CASSYLLSQFRNPFF.

V is TRBV27 and J is TRBJ2-1; D gene ambiguous. The CDR3 runs to 13 residues. The germline CDR1 and CDR2 sequences are MNHEY and SMNVEV (reference sequence). Trimming took 3 bases from V and 5 from J, leaving 8 bases between them. This CDR3 reads CASSFTADNEQFF. In DNA form, the CDR3 reads TGTGCCAGCAGTTTTACAGCCGACAATGAGCAGTTCTTC.

This clonotype was observed many times. The genes are TRBV3-1 and TRBJ2-5; D not certain. The CDR3 has 12 residues. V was cut by 1 base and J by 5 bases, with 5 bases left in between. In germline, CDR1 is LGHDT, CDR2 YNNKEL (reference sequence). The CDR3 nucleotides are TGTGCCAGCAGCCAAGTTAGGGAGACCCAGTACTTC. Translation: CASSQVRETQYF.

The gene calls are TRBV4-1 and TRBJ1-5, with 9 bases lining up with TRBD1. Trimming removed 4 bases from V and 4 bases from J; junction bases left unmatched: 8. This CDR3 is built from 16 residues. Germline CDR1 reads MGHRA; CDR2 reads YSYEKL. The CDR3 protein is CASSPAGTGTNQPQHF. CDR3 in DNA: TGCGCCAGCAGCCCCGCCGGGACAGGGACAAATCAGCCCCAGCATTTT.

The chain uses TRBV7-2 and TRBJ2-7; 9 bases align to TRBD2. Germline CDR1 is SGHTA and CDR2 is FQGNSA. This CDR3 region has 15 residues. V gave up 4 bases and J gave up 2 bases; unmatched junction bases: 6. The CDR3 coding sequence is TGTGCCAGCAGCTCACCGACTAGCGGTCCCTACGAGCAGTACTTC. Translation gives CASSSPTSGPYEQYF. The full variable domain, rest sourced from reference TRBV7-2 and TRBJ2-7, is GAGVSQSPSNKVTEKGKDVELRCDPISGHTALYWYRQSLGQGLEFLIYFQGNSAPDKSGLPSDRFSAERTGGSVSTLTIQRTQQEDSAVYLCASSSPTSGPYEQYFGPGTRLTVT.

The chain combines TRBV6-9 with TRBJ2-7, with 11 positions matching TRBD2. The CDR3 spans 16 residues. The germline CDR1 and CDR2 sequences are MNHGY and SVAAGI. J was trimmed by 2 bases and V by 4 bases; bases with no gene match: 7. The CDR3 DNA follows: TGTGCCAGCAGTTCTTTGACTAGCGGGACAACCTACGAGCAGTACTTC. This encodes CASSSLTSGTTYEQYF.

The chain uses TRBV30 and TRBJ2-2; TRBD2 might be the D (6 bases). This CDR3 region has 14 residues. Trimming took off 5 bases at V and 1 base at J, with 11 bases between the two ends. From germline, CDR1 is GTSNPN and CDR2 SVGIG (reference sequence). The CDR3: CAWDMGGNTGELFF. In DNA form, the CDR3 reads TGTGCCTGGGACATGGGGGGGAACACCGGGGAGCTGTTTTTT.

This clonotype has just a few counts. V is TRBV27 and J is TRBJ2-3, with D unclear. The CDR3 length is 14 residues. Per the germline V gene, CDR1 is MNHEY and CDR2 is SMNVEV (reference sequence). The germline V and J ends were trimmed by 2 bases and 2 bases, with 8 bases remaining between them. The CDR3 region has the DNA TGTGCCAGCAGTTTAAACAGATACACAGATACGCAGTATTTT. This translates into CASSLNRYTDTQYF.

This clonotype has ten or more counts. The chain uses TRBV28 and TRBJ1-1; D is unresolved. This CDR3 is 12 amino acids long. CDR1 is MDHEN, CDR2 SYDVKM, per germline. Trimming took 3 bases from V and 5 from J, leaving 7 bases between them. CDR3: CASSFGWTEAFF. The CDR3 DNA follows: TGTGCCAGCAGTTTTGGATGGACTGAAGCTTTCTTT.

The rearrangement links TRBV5-5 to TRBJ2-7; weak D call: TRBD1 (6 bases). Germline V gene lookup returns CDR1 SGHKS and CDR2 YYEKEE (reference sequence). CDR3 length: 16 residues. V was shortened by 4 bases and J by 0 bases, with 17 bases between the two germline ends. The CDR3 sequence: CASSLSTGQRSYEQYF. The CDR3 bases are TGTGCCAGCAGCCTTTCTACCGGACAGCGCTCCTACGAGCAGTACTTC.

Ten or more counts support this clonotype. The chain combines TRBV28 with TRBJ2-3; 10 bases fit TRBD2. The germline CDR1 and CDR2 sequences are MDHEN and SYDVKM. This CDR3 spans 18 amino acids. The V gene end was trimmed by 5 bases and the J gene end by 6 bases; junction bases not matched to a gene: 17. The CDR3 protein is CASSLPWTSGPLEDTQYF. The CDR3 nucleotides read TGTGCCAGCAGTCTCCCGTGGACTAGCGGACCCCTAGAGGATACGCAGTATTTT.

J is TRBJ2-7 and V is TRBV2; D call uncertain. V was shortened by 1 base and J by 5 bases, with 3 bases between the two germline ends. The CDR3 sequence is 11 residues long. CDR1 is SNHLY, CDR2 FYNNEI, per germline. CDR3 protein: CASSEVNEQYF. The DNA for the CDR3 is TGTGCCAGCAGTGAAGTGAACGAGCAGTACTTC. Based on the CDR3 plus reference TRBV2 and TRBJ2-7, the full variable domain is EPEVTQTPSHQVTQMGQEVILRCVPISNHLYFYWYRQILGQKVEFLVSFYNNEISEKSEIFDDQFSVERPDGSNFTLKIRSTKLEDSAMYFCASSEVNEQYFGPGTRLTVT.

CDR3 amino acids: CASIHPTGTEQFF. The DNA of the CDR3 is TGTGCCAGCATCCACCCGACAGGGACTGAGCAGTTCTTC. This sequence joins TRBV7-9 and TRBJ2-1, with 7 bases aligning to TRBD1. The CDR3 has 13 residues. Germline V lookup: CDR1 SEHNR, CDR2 FQNEAQ (reference sequence). V was pared by 7 bases and J by 9 bases, with 9 bases of the junction left unmatched.

This clonotype occurred many times. The V and J genes are TRBV15 and TRBJ1-1, with 7 positions matching TRBD1. The V gene's germline CDR1 is LNHNV and CDR2 YYDKDF (reference sequence). V was clipped by 7 bases and J by 10 bases; unmatched bases: 12. This CDR3 contains 13 residues. This chain's CDR3 is CATTSTRGAAAFF. The CDR3 bases are TGTGCCACCACCTCTACCAGGGGGGCAGCAGCTTTCTTT.

The CDR3 sequence: CASSIPRPAGSYEQYF. CDR3 in DNA: TGCGCCAGCAGCATACCCCGCCCGGCCGGCTCCTACGAGCAGTACTTC. This sequence joins TRBV5-1 and TRBJ2-7, with D unclear. With 4 bases removed from V and 0 bases from J, the gap between germline ends came to 17 bases. The length of the CDR3 is 16 residues. Germline V lookup: CDR1 SGHRS, CDR2 YFSETQ.

This clonotype was seen ten or more times. The gene calls are TRBV20-1 and TRBJ2-7; 8 bases are shared with TRBD1. J was trimmed by 2 bases and V by 5 bases; bases with no gene match: 8. The germline CDR1 and CDR2 sequences are DFQATT and SNEGSKA (reference sequence). This CDR3 contains 14 residues. The CDR3 bases are TGCAGTGCTGGGGCCGGGACAGGAACCTACGAGCAGTACTTC. Residues: CSAGAGTGTYEQYF.

Ten or more counts support this clonotype. V is TRBV20-1 and J is TRBJ2-1, with TRBD2 matching 8 bases. There are 13 residues in the CDR3. Unmatched junction bases numbered 4, after V lost 3 bases and J lost 6 bases. CDR1 is DFQATT and CDR2 is SNEGSKA in the germline V gene (reference sequence). The CDR3 spells CSARGLVGNEQFF. The CDR3 DNA reads TGCAGTGCTAGGGGACTAGTTGGCAATGAGCAGTTCTTC.

This clonotype has a count of ten or more. The J gene is TRBJ1-1, the V gene TRBV3-1; no clear D. With 1 base removed from V and 1 base from J, the gap between germline ends came to 4 bases. The CDR3 contains 13 residues. The germline V gene has CDR1 LGHDT and CDR2 YNNKEL (reference sequence). CDR3 coding DNA: TGTGCCAGCAGCCAAGGGAAGAACACTGAAGCTTTCTTT. Protein product: CASSQGKNTEAFF.

This clonotype was counted many times. The rearrangement joins TRBV28 to TRBJ2-3; D is undetermined. CDR3 length: 12 amino acids. Trimming took off 5 bases at V and 6 bases at J, with 9 bases between the two ends. Germline V gene data show CDR1 as MDHEN and CDR2 as SYDVKM. In nucleotides, the CDR3 is TGTGCCAGCAGTGCCTCAGCGGATACGCAGTATTTT. Protein sequence: CASSASADTQYF.

The table lists this clonotype with many counts. The chain employs TRBV30 and TRBJ2-1; 8 bases line up with TRBD2. V was pared by 2 bases and J by 6 bases, with 3 bases of the junction left unmatched. The CDR3 covers 13 residues. CDR1 and CDR2 (germline): GTSNPN, SVGIG (reference sequence). The DNA for the CDR3 is TGTGCCTGGAGTAGCGGGAGTAGCAATGAGCAGTTCTTC. It translates to CAWSSGSSNEQFF. Based on the CDR3 plus reference TRBV30 and TRBJ2-1, the full variable domain is SQTIHQWPATLVQPVGSPLSLECTVEGTSNPNLYWYRQAAGRGLQLLFYSVGIGQISSEVPQNLSASRPQDRQFILSSKKLLLSDSGFYLCAWSSGSSNEQFFGPGTRLTVL.

The chain employs TRBV29-1 and TRBJ2-5; possibly TRBD1 or TRBD2 for D (5 bases each). Trimming left V 3 bases short and J 7 bases short, with 15 bases between. The CDR3 is 13 amino acids. Germline CDR1 SQVTM, CDR2 ANQGSEA. The CDR3 protein is CSVDGTGSGTQYF. CDR3 in DNA: TGCAGCGTTGACGGGACCGGGTCGGGGACCCAGTACTTC.

The V gene is TRBV5-1, the J gene TRBJ1-4, with unresolved D. This CDR3 has 14 residues. V was pared by 0 bases and J by 0 bases, with 3 bases between. Germline V gives CDR1 SGHRS, CDR2 YFSETQ. The CDR3 loop is CASSLGSTNEKLFF. CDR3 sequence (DNA): TGCGCCAGCAGCTTGGGATCAACTAATGAAAAACTGTTTTTT. Full variable domain (remainder filled in from reference TRBV5-1 and TRBJ1-4): KAGVTQTPRYLIKTRGQQVTLSCSPISGHRSVSWYQQTPGQGLQFLFEYFSETQRNKGNFPGRFSGRQFSNSRSEMNVSTLELGDSALYLCASSLGSTNEKLFFGSGTQLSVL.

Ten or more counts support this clonotype. The chain employs TRBV7-2 and TRBJ2-5; D perhaps matches TRBD2 (6 bases). Germline V gives CDR1 SGHTA, CDR2 FQGNSA. The V end lost 1 base, the J end lost 1 base, and 10 bases lay between the germline ends. The CDR3 spans 15 residues. This CDR3 is CASSLGGILQETQYF. In nucleotides, the CDR3 is TGTGCCAGCAGCTTAGGCGGGATCCTCCAAGAGACCCAGTACTTC.

This clonotype came up many times. The V call is TRBV6-5, the J call TRBJ1-5, with D perhaps TRBD1 (6 bases). CDR1 and CDR2 (germline): MNHEY, SVGAGI. The length of the CDR3 is 18 residues. V was cut by 0 bases and J by 2 bases, with 17 bases left in between. CDR3 in DNA: TGTGCCAGCAGTTACTCTGGGACACGAAAAGGAGGCAATCAGCCCCAGCATTTT. This codes for CASSYSGTRKGGNQPQHF.

This clonotype has ten or more counts. This chain links TRBV3-1 with TRBJ1-3; no clear D gene. The V end was cut by 0 bases, the J end by 0 bases, with 12 bases between. The CDR3 runs 17 residues. Germline-derived CDR1 and CDR2 are LGHDT and YNNKEL (reference sequence). CDR3 DNA: TGTGCCAGCAGCCAAGAAGTTGTCCTGAGCTCTGGAAACACCATATATTTT. Amino acid sequence: CASSQEVVLSSGNTIYF.